Listed below are T cell receptor beta chains from one sample, sequenced in a study of blood T cell repertoires in COVID-19. The table came from immunoSEQ multiplex PCR; TCRdb's copy has only in-frame clones and leaves some out. This sample carries approximately 70,000 clones, about 90% of them seen once, and the ten largest clones take just over 2.5%. Input material: peripheral blood. These receptors all come from a human donor in a cohort sampled during active COVID-19. The CDR3 runs from the conserved cysteine through the conserved F or W. A D gene is named only where the DNA matches it firmly. Clone sizes are given selectively: once, few, many, or a class where the clone is expanded.

clone_size j_call v_call d_call cdr3_aa cdr3_nt
- TRBJ1-3 TRBV6-5 TRBD1 CASSYRTGVDTIYF TGTGCCAGCAGTTACAGGACAGGAGTCGACACCATATATTTT
- TRBJ1-2 TRBV10-3 TRBD1 CAIGDRDDGYTF TGTGCCATCGGGGACAGGGACGATGGCTACACCTTC
- TRBJ1-3 TRBV12-3/TRBV12-4 - CASSLALGNTIYF TGTGCCAGCAGTTTAGCCCTCGGAAACACCATATATTTT
- TRBJ1-2 TRBV4-1 - CASSQDRSFYGYTF TGCGCCAGCAGCCAAGATCGCAGTTTCTATGGCTACACCTTC
- TRBJ1-2 TRBV5-6 TRBD1 CASSRGQGPNYGYTF TGTGCCAGCAGCAGGGGACAGGGGCCTAACTATGGCTACACCTTC
- TRBJ2-5 TRBV7-2 - CASSPSPVLQETQYF TGTGCCAGCAGCCCCTCTCCGGTTCTCCAAGAGACCCAGTACTTC
- TRBJ1-2 TRBV11-2 - CASSLGAPASYGYTF TGTGCCAGCAGCTTAGGGGCACCGGCATCATATGGCTACACCTTC
- TRBJ2-3 TRBV27 - CASSLRVGGHTDTQYF TGTGCCAGCAGTTTACGGGTGGGAGGCCACACAGATACGCAGTATTTT
- TRBJ2-7 TRBV7-6 TRBD2 CASSLPPLAGDYEQYF TGTGCCAGCAGCTTACCCCCCCTAGCGGGGGACTACGAGCAGTACTTC
once TRBJ2-7 TRBV18 - CASSFSGYEQYF TGTGCCAGCTCATTCAGTGGCTACGAGCAGTACTTC
- TRBJ1-5 TRBV5-1 TRBD1 CASSQGDGNQPQHF TGCGCCAGCAGTCAGGGGGACGGCAATCAGCCCCAGCATTTT
- TRBJ1-1 TRBV27 - CASRTVNTEAFF TGTGCCAGCAGGACAGTGAACACTGAAGCTTTCTTT
- TRBJ2-3 TRBV3-1/TRBV3-2 TRBD1 CASSQSPGGPDTQYF TGTGCCAGCAGCCAATCCCCAGGGGGCCCAGATACGCAGTATTTT
- TRBJ2-1 TRBV7-2 TRBD2 CASSLSETSGRYEQFF TGTGCCAGCAGCTTAAGCGAGACTAGCGGGAGGTATGAGCAGTTCTTC
- TRBJ2-3 TRBV6-6 TRBD2 CASSIAGGHADTQYF TGTGCCAGCAGCATAGCGGGAGGGCACGCAGATACGCAGTATTTT
- TRBJ2-1 TRBV19 TRBD2 CATRTSGGFNEQFF TGTGCCACTAGGACTAGCGGGGGTTTCAATGAGCAGTTCTTC
- TRBJ2-7 TRBV6-1 TRBD2 CASSEAPSGAIYEQYF TGTGCCAGCAGTGAAGCGCCTAGCGGGGCTATCTACGAGCAGTACTTC
- TRBJ1-5 TRBV9 - CASSSDRSNQPQHF TGTGCCAGCTCCTCCGACAGGTCCAATCAGCCCCAGCATTTT
once TRBJ1-1 TRBV18 TRBD1 CASSPRTGQGNAEAFF TGTGCCAGCTCACCTAGGACCGGACAGGGGAACGCTGAAGCTTTCTTT
once TRBJ2-7 TRBV4-3 TRBD1 CASSQKFGTGKYF TGCGCCAGCAGCCAAAAATTCGGGACAGGGAAGTACTTC
- TRBJ1-2 TRBV7-2 - CASSLNPVRDYGYTF TGTGCCAGCAGCTTAAACCCAGTCAGGGACTATGGCTACACCTTC
- TRBJ1-5 TRBV28 TRBD1 CASSAQGSKNQPQHF TGTGCCAGCAGCGCACAGGGGTCTAAGAATCAGCCCCAGCATTTT
- TRBJ1-5 TRBV6-1 TRBD1 CASSEEWTGPNQPQHF TGTGCCAGCAGTGAAGAATGGACAGGGCCCAATCAGCCCCAGCATTTT
once TRBJ2-1 TRBV14 - CASSQDIAVNEQFF TGTGCCAGCAGCCAAGATATAGCAGTTAATGAGCAGTTCTTC
- TRBJ2-1 TRBV28 - CASSFSSATDDEQFF TGTGCCAGCAGTTTTAGTTCAGCGACGGATGATGAGCAGTTCTTC
- TRBJ2-1 TRBV18 TRBD1 CASSPLSRQGANEQFF TGTGCCAGCTCACCACTCTCCCGACAGGGGGCAAATGAGCAGTTCTTC
once TRBJ1-1 TRBV4-3 - CASSQESGARTEAFF TGCGCCAGCAGCCAAGAATCGGGAGCGAGGACTGAAGCTTTCTTT
- TRBJ1-4 TRBV15 TRBD1 CATSRGQGMNEKLFF TGTGCCACCAGCAGAGGACAGGGGATGAATGAAAAACTGTTTTTT
- TRBJ2-3 TRBV29-1 TRBD1 CSAPGQPRADTQYF TGCAGCGCCCCGGGACAGCCGAGAGCAGATACGCAGTATTTT
- TRBJ2-3 TRBV28 - CASRPPSYTDTQYF TGTGCCAGCAGGCCTCCCTCCTACACAGATACGCAGTATTTT
once TRBJ2-5 TRBV19 TRBD1 CASSPSTGGETQYF TGTGCCAGTAGTCCTTCGACAGGGGGAGAGACCCAGTACTTC
- TRBJ2-1 TRBV5-4 TRBD1 CASSLGGTGSNEQFF TGTGCCAGCAGCTTGGGCGGGACAGGGTCAAATGAGCAGTTCTTC
- TRBJ1-1 TRBV7-3 - CASSLTRGGSTEAFF TGTGCCAGCAGCTTAACGCGCGGAGGGAGCACTGAAGCTTTCTTT
- TRBJ1-1 TRBV28 - CASSFRGGTEAFF TGTGCCAGCAGTTTTAGGGGAGGCACTGAAGCTTTCTTT
- TRBJ2-2 TRBV9 TRBD1 CASSSETGRTGELFF TGTGCCAGCAGCTCAGAGACAGGGCGCACCGGGGAGCTGTTTTTT
- TRBJ2-5 TRBV4-1 - CASSQGRGQETQYF TGCGCCAGCAGCCAAGGGCGGGGTCAAGAGACCCAGTACTTC
- TRBJ2-7 TRBV29-1 TRBD2 CSVVGSGRAYEQYF TGCAGCGTTGTAGGGTCCGGGAGGGCCTACGAGCAGTACTTC
- TRBJ1-3 TRBV11-2 - CASSTTGNSGNTIYF TGTGCCAGCAGTACAACAGGAAACTCTGGAAACACCATATATTTT
- TRBJ2-3 TRBV7-9 TRBD2 CASRASGGTDTQYF TGTGCCAGCAGGGCTAGCGGGGGCACAGATACGCAGTATTTT
few TRBJ1-5 TRBV23-1 TRBD1 CASSQFTGVDQPQHF TGCGCCAGCAGTCAATTCACAGGGGTCGATCAGCCCCAGCATTTT
- TRBJ1-6 TRBV2 - CASSFQGRNNSPLHF TGTGCCAGCAGTTTTCAGGGGCGAAATAATTCACCCCTCCACTTT